The clone carrying this T cell receptor beta chain was seen only a few times. Its antigen is as yet unknown. Sequencing was performed with immunoSEQ multiplex PCR; in TCRdb, only in-frame clones are kept and a portion is missing. Here the sample spans fewer than 45,000 clones, roughly 80% being singletons. V gave up 1 base and J gave up 7 bases, with 14 bases separating them. This CDR3 is 16 amino acids long. CDR1 and CDR2 (germline): SEHNR, FQNEAQ (reference sequence). The data are from a study of OX40 agonist ivuxolimab in advanced cancers. Looking at the study overall: A history of anti-PD-1, anti-PD-L1 or anti-CTLA-4 therapy was acceptable, and 40% to 45% had some.

The study, taken as a whole, reports: People who partly responded at 0.1-3.0 mg/kg had some of the least clonal expansion seen.

J is TRBJ1-6 and V is TRBV7-9, with D unclear. This clonotype was sampled from an adult with an advanced solid tumor such as melanoma, head and neck, liver or kidney cancer. This sample comprised CD4+ or CD8+ T cells sorted from blood, obtained in a trial of the OX40 agonist ivuxolimab. The CDR3, as DNA: TGTGCCAGCAGCTTAGATGCAGTTTTTACCAATTCACCCCTCCACTTT. The encoded protein is CASSLDAVFTNSPLHF.